Each of the 9 T cell receptor beta chains below was sequenced from the same sample in a study of early T cells in non-severe SARS-CoV-2 infection. One entry per CDR3 protein, called by TCRdb with MiXCR from the 5' RACE reads. The table shows around 80,000 distinct CDR3 sequences, with 11% occurring only once. Sequences were derived from whole blood, sampled at baseline. These TCRs come from an adult who was a healthcare worker with PCR-confirmed SARS-CoV-2 infection or an uninfected control (not recorded which).

This clonotype was found many times. The V gene is TRBV18, the J gene TRBJ2-5; D unclear. CDR1 is KGHSH and CDR2 is LQKENI in the germline V gene. V lost 4 bases, J lost 2 bases, and 5 bases lay in between. The CDR3 consists of 12 residues. CDR3 bases: TGTGCCAGCTCACTCGAACAAGAGACCCAGTACTTC. Its protein is CASSLEQETQYF. Supplemented by reference TRBV18 and TRBJ2-5, the full variable domain reads NAGVMQNPRHLVRRRGQEARLRCSPMKGHSHVYWYRQLPEEGLKFMVYLQKENIIDESGMPKERFSAEFPKEGPSILRIQQVVRGDSAAYFCASSLEQETQYFGPGTRLLVL.

At least ten counts were recorded for this clonotype. V is TRBV6-2 or TRBV6-3 and J is TRBJ2-7; D is undetermined. In germline, CDR1 is MNHEY, CDR2 SVGEGT. Trimming took 3 bases from V and 2 from J, leaving 8 bases between them. The CDR3 contains 13 residues. The CDR3 region is CASSYNRTYEQYF. CDR3 nucleotides: TGTGCCAGCAGTTATAATCGAACCTACGAGCAGTACTTC.

This clonotype appeared a few times. The rearrangement links TRBV19 to TRBJ2-1; a possible D gene is TRBD2 (6 bases). The CDR3 length is 14 residues. V gave up 6 bases and J gave up 8 bases, with 17 bases separating them. Germline V gene lookup returns CDR1 LNHDA and CDR2 SQIVND (reference sequence). CDR3 loop: CASRLAGIFDEQFF. CDR3 nucleotide sequence: TGTGCCAGTAGACTAGCAGGGATTTTCGATGAGCAGTTCTTC.

The chain carries TRBV28 and TRBJ1-1, with D hard to call. V gave up 6 bases and J gave up 1 base, with 3 bases separating them. CDR1 MDHEN and CDR2 SYDVKM come from the germline V gene. The CDR3 is made up of 11 amino acids. In nucleotides, the CDR3 is TGTGCCAGCAGGGAGAACACTGAAGCTTTCTTT. This sequence encodes CASRENTEAFF. The whole variable domain, filled in from reference TRBV28 and TRBJ1-1, reads DVKVTQSSRYLVKRTGEKVFLECVQDMDHENMFWYRQDPGLGLRLIYFSYDVKMKEKGDIPEGYSVSREKKERFSLILESASTNQTSMYLCASRENTEAFFGQGTRLTVV.

The chain has TRBV7-3 and TRBJ1-2, with D possibly TRBD1 on 6 matching bases. The CDR3 loop spans 15 amino acids. V lost 5 bases and J lost 4, with 17 bases in between. Germline V gene sequence: CDR1 SGHTA, CDR2 FQGTGA. This chain's CDR3 is CASSPRPGATYGYTF. The CDR3 nucleotides read TGTGCCAGCAGCCCCCGCCCGGGGGCCACCTATGGCTACACCTTC.

V usage is TRBV28 and J usage is TRBJ1-5; D remains unclear. CDR1 and CDR2 from the germline V gene are MDHEN and SYDVKM. This CDR3 has 15 residues. The V gene lost 2 bases and the J gene lost 5 bases, with 13 bases spanning the gap. CDR3 residues: CASSLGFREYQPQHF. The CDR3 region has the DNA TGTGCCAGCAGTTTAGGTTTTCGGGAATATCAGCCCCAGCATTTT.

This sequence joins TRBV6-6 and TRBJ2-7; no reliable D call. V was clipped by 6 bases and J by 3 bases, with 12 bases between them. Germline loops: CDR1 MNHNY, CDR2 SVGAGI (reference sequence). The CDR3 runs 13 residues. The CDR3 bases are TGTGCCAGCAGCTCAGCGTGGGGCTACGAGCAGTACTTC. It translates to CASSSAWGYEQYF.

The rearrangement links TRBV5-4 to TRBJ2-7; D unresolved. From germline, CDR1 is SGHNT and CDR2 YYREEE (reference sequence). There are 12 residues in the CDR3. V lost 1 base to trimming and J lost 3 bases, with 5 bases between them. The chain's CDR3 is CASSLSDYEQYF. CDR3 coding DNA: TGTGCCAGCAGCTTGTCAGACTACGAGCAGTACTTC.

The rearrangement uses TRBV11-2 and TRBJ2-5; D ambiguous. V was trimmed by 1 base and J by 1 base, leaving 13 bases between them. There are 16 residues in the CDR3. Per the germline V gene, CDR1 is SGHAT and CDR2 is FQNNGV. DNA for the CDR3: TGTGCCAGCAGCTTAGCGCCGTCCGGGCGCCAAGAGACCCAGTACTTC. It translates to CASSLAPSGRQETQYF.